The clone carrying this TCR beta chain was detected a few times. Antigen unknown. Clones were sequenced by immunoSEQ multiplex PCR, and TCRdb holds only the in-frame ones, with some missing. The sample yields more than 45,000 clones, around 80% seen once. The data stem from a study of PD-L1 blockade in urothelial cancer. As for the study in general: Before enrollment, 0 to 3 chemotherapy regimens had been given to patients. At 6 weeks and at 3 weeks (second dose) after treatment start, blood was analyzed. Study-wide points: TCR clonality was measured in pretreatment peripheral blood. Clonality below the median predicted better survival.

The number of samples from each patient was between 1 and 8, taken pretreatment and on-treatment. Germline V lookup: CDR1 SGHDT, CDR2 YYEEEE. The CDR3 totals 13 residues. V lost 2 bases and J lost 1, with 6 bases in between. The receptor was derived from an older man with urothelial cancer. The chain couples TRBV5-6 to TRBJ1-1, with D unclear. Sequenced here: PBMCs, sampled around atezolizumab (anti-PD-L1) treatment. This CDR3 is CASSFGRNTEAFF. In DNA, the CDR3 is TGTGCCAGCAGCTTCGGGAGGAACACTGAAGCTTTCTTT.